This T cell receptor (beta chain) appears in the sequencing data of a study of lymphopenia after photon versus proton radiotherapy. This clone showed up just once. V shed 8 bases and J shed 10 bases, with 17 bases lying between them. This CDR3 contains 13 residues. Germline CDR1 reads SNHLY; CDR2 reads FYNNEI. Produced via immunoSEQ multiplex PCR; TCRdb's table is partial and in-frame only. This sample has approximately 16,000 clones, with around 83% found just once. The sequencing here drew on peripheral blood, taken from a patient treated with proton-based radiotherapy. The rearrangement uses TRBV2 and TRBJ1-4; a possible D gene is TRBD1 (5 bases). This TCR came from a man aged 65 to 79 with pancreatic cancer. CDR3 sequence (DNA): TGTGCCAGCTGGGGCGAGAACTGGGGAAAACTGTTTTTT. The encoded protein is CASWGENWGKLFF.